This T cell receptor beta chain emerged from a study of control samples from healthy donors and cancer patients. This CDR3 spans 14 amino acids. Trimming took 6 bases from V and 4 from J; bases not matched to a gene: 7. Germline loops: CDR1 SNHLY, CDR2 FYNNEI. The protocol was immunoSEQ multiplex PCR, while the TCRdb copy is restricted to in-frame clones and leaves out a portion. The sample has about 100,000 clones, about 90% seen once. The sample taken for sequencing was blood. This sequence originates from a woman aged 45 to 65 in good health. This chain uses TRBV2 with TRBJ1-2; 8 nucleotides match TRBD1. In DNA form, the CDR3 reads TGTGCCAGCAGCTTCAGGGGGCCGGCCTATGGCTACACCTTC. Translation: CASSFRGPAYGYTF.